These T cell receptor beta chains were read from a single sample in a study of blood T cell repertoires in COVID-19. The assay was immunoSEQ multiplex PCR, and TCRdb's table has in-frame clones only and misses some. The sample contains about 190,000 clones, 60% to 80% of which appear only once. The sequenced material came from peripheral blood. The receptor source for this set is a man aged 60 to 69 with active or convalescent COVID-19. Both conserved end residues are part of each CDR3. D genes are given only for firm matches. Size is omitted from some rows. Given values are once, few, many or a class for expanded clones.

j_gene | d_gene | v_gene | abundance | CDR3aa | CDR3nt
TRBJ2-1 | . | TRBV11-1 | once | CASSLNRVASNEQFF | TGTGCCAGCAGCCTAAACCGGGTAGCTTCCAATGAGCAGTTCTTC
TRBJ2-7 | TRBD1 | TRBV7-2 | once | CASSLGGTGPQEQYF | TGTGCCAGCAGCCTCGGAGGGACAGGGCCCCAGGAGCAGTACTTC
TRBJ2-1 | TRBD2 | TRBV6-5 | once | CASRLTGGGEQFF | TGTGCCAGCAGATTGACGGGAGGGGGTGAGCAGTTCTTC
TRBJ2-3 | TRBD1 | TRBV11-3 | . | CASSLVTGPTDTQYF | TGTGCCAGCAGCTTAGTGACAGGGCCCACAGATACGCAGTATTTT
TRBJ1-2 | TRBD1 | TRBV28 | . | CASLPPGQGYRGYTF | TGTGCCAGCCTCCCACCGGGACAGGGGTATAGAGGCTACACCTTC
TRBJ1-2 | TRBD1 | TRBV18 | . | CASSPATGTDGYTF | TGTGCCAGCTCACCCGCGACAGGGACGGATGGCTACACCTTC
TRBJ2-3 | TRBD2 | TRBV18 | . | CASSPSPGLAGVKSTQYF | TGTGCCAGCTCACCCTCTCCGGGACTAGCGGGAGTAAAAAGTACGCAGTATTTT
TRBJ1-5 | . | TRBV10-3 | . | CAISIQGENQPQHF | TGTGCCATCAGCATACAGGGAGAGAATCAGCCCCAGCATTTT
TRBJ2-1 | TRBD2 | TRBV9 | once | CASSVPTSGRLGNEQFF | TGTGCCAGCAGCGTCCCGACTAGCGGGAGGTTGGGTAATGAGCAGTTCTTC
TRBJ2-7 | TRBD1 | TRBV5-4 | . | CASSLGDSSYEQYF | TGTGCCAGCAGCTTGGGGGACAGTTCCTACGAGCAGTACTTC
TRBJ2-5 | TRBD2 | TRBV6-2/TRBV6-3 | . | CASSYSSRLAGVETQYF | TGTGCCAGCAGTTACTCGTCACGACTAGCGGGAGTGGAGACCCAGTACTTC
TRBJ1-3 | . | TRBV6-1 | . | CASSEIWGGNTIYF | TGTGCCAGCAGTGAAATCTGGGGAGGGAACACCATATATTTT
TRBJ1-4 | . | TRBV28 | . | CAITDSLIVGEKLFF | TGTGCCATCACGGACAGCCTGATCGTTGGTGAAAAACTGTTTTTT
TRBJ1-2 | TRBD1 | TRBV6-5 | . | CASSRQGMEVGYTF | TGTGCCAGCAGTAGACAGGGAATGGAAGTAGGCTACACCTTC
TRBJ1-1 | TRBD1 | TRBV10-3 | few | CAISESWTGAMNTEAFF | TGTGCCATCAGTGAGTCCTGGACAGGGGCCATGAACACTGAAGCTTTCTTT
TRBJ2-7 | . | TRBV6-5 | . | CASISGYEQYF | TGTGCCAGCATCTCAGGCTACGAGCAGTACTTC
TRBJ2-1 | . | TRBV3-1/TRBV3-2 | . | CASSQDREEVSEQFF | TGTGCCAGCAGCCAAGATCGAGAGGAAGTATCTGAGCAGTTCTTC
TRBJ2-5 | . | TRBV7-7 | once | CASSRTGVETQYF | TGTGCCAGCAGCCGGACTGGGGTAGAGACCCAGTACTTC
TRBJ2-6 | . | TRBV6-5 | . | CASGTLDSGANVLTF | TGTGCCAGCGGGACTTTAGACTCTGGGGCCAACGTCCTGACTTTC
TRBJ1-4 | . | TRBV7-9 | few | CASSFSGLNEKLFF | TGTGCCAGCAGCTTCTCAGGCCTTAATGAAAAACTGTTTTTT
TRBJ1-1 | . | TRBV27 | . | CASSLTPTDNTEAFF | TGTGCCAGCAGTTTAACCCCAACTGATAACACTGAAGCTTTCTTT
TRBJ2-2 | TRBD1 | TRBV6-5 | few | CATSPDRGNTGELFF | TGTGCCACCAGTCCGGACAGGGGTAACACCGGGGAGCTGTTTTTT
TRBJ2-1 | TRBD1 | TRBV10-3 | . | CAIGGQGDDEQFF | TGTGCCATCGGGGGACAGGGAGATGATGAGCAGTTCTTC
TRBJ2-7 | . | TRBV14 | . | CASSQDLHGSAYF | TGTGCCAGCAGCCAAGATCTTCACGGCAGCGCCTACTTC
TRBJ2-3 | . | TRBV7-2 | few | CASSNTDTQYF | TGTGCCAGCAGTAACACAGATACGCAGTATTTT
TRBJ2-1 | TRBD1 | TRBV7-2 | . | CASRSRQGSYNEQFF | TGTGCCAGCAGATCCCGACAGGGGTCGTACAATGAGCAGTTCTTC
TRBJ1-1 | . | TRBV5-1 | few | CASSSGPRRKGRGAFF | TGCGCCAGCAGTTCCGGCCCCCGGAGAAAGGGAAGGGGAGCTTTCTTT
TRBJ2-5 | TRBD2 | TRBV3-1/TRBV3-2 | . | CASSQGLARLAQYF | TGTGCCAGCAGCCAAGGACTAGCCCGCTTGGCCCAGTACTTC
TRBJ2-1 | . | TRBV2 | . | CASRVGSSSYNEQFF | TGTGCCAGCAGAGTAGGGAGTAGCTCCTACAATGAGCAGTTCTTC
TRBJ2-1 | TRBD2 | TRBV28 | . | CASNGGSRVLNEQFF | TGTGCCAGCAATGGCGGGAGTAGAGTTCTTAATGAGCAGTTCTTC
TRBJ1-2 | TRBD1 | TRBV7-2 | . | CASSLDRFYGYTF | TGTGCCAGCAGCTTGGACAGGTTCTATGGCTACACCTTC
TRBJ1-3 | . | TRBV10-3 | once | CAISEPWGTGGDIYF | TGTGCCATCAGTGAGCCCTGGGGGACCGGAGGGGATATATATTTT
TRBJ2-5 | TRBD1 | TRBV27 | . | CASRTGGREETQYF | TGTGCCAGCCGGACAGGGGGCAGGGAAGAGACCCAGTACTTC
TRBJ2-3 | TRBD2 | TRBV7-8 | . | CASSLGTSGADTQYF | TGTGCCAGCAGCCTCGGGACTAGCGGGGCAGATACGCAGTATTTT
TRBJ2-1 | TRBD2 | TRBV3-1/TRBV3-2 | . | CASSQLAGGAEQFF | TGTGCCAGCAGCCAACTAGCGGGAGGAGCTGAGCAGTTCTTC
TRBJ1-1 | . | TRBV18 | . | CASSPYQNTEAFF | TGTGCCAGCTCACCCTATCAAAACACTGAAGCTTTCTTT
TRBJ2-3 | TRBD2 | TRBV7-9 | . | CASSSPSGRELSDTQYF | TGTGCCAGCAGCTCGCCCTCGGGGAGGGAACTCTCAGATACGCAGTATTTT
TRBJ1-1 | . | TRBV11-1 | once | CASSLGGITEAFF | TGTGCCAGCAGCTTAGGCGGAATCACTGAAGCTTTCTTT
TRBJ1-5 | TRBD1 | TRBV6-6 | . | CASSYSQGANQPQHF | TGTGCCAGCAGTTACTCCCAGGGGGCGAATCAGCCCCAGCATTTT
TRBJ2-3 | . | TRBV19 | . | CASSFSRGTDTQYF | TGTGCCAGTAGTTTCTCGCGGGGCACAGATACGCAGTATTTT
TRBJ2-6 | . | TRBV5-1 | . | CASSSDRKGGANVLTF | TGCGCCAGCAGTTCCGACAGGAAAGGTGGGGCCAACGTCCTGACTTTC
TRBJ1-1 | . | TRBV12-3/TRBV12-4 | . | CASSRKGGTEAFF | TGTGCCAGCAGTAGAAAAGGGGGCACTGAAGCTTTCTTT
TRBJ2-3 | TRBD2 | TRBV2 | . | CASGTSGSTDTQYF | TGTGCCTCCGGGACTAGCGGAAGCACAGATACGCAGTATTTT
TRBJ2-3 | . | TRBV11-3 | few | CASSKGGSYTQYF | TGTGCCAGCAGTAAAGGGGGATCGTATACGCAGTATTTT
TRBJ2-7 | . | TRBV6-5 | . | CASSKTRNAYEQYF | TGTGCCAGCAGTAAGACACGGAACGCCTACGAGCAGTACTTC
TRBJ2-3 | TRBD2 | TRBV5-4 | . | CASTARLAADTQYF | TGTGCCAGCACCGCCCGGCTAGCGGCAGATACGCAGTATTTT
TRBJ2-3 | . | TRBV3-1/TRBV3-2 | . | CASSQDLYPTDTQYF | TGTGCCAGCAGCCAAGATCTATACCCCACAGATACGCAGTATTTT
TRBJ1-1 | TRBD1 | TRBV7-2 | few | CASSLIPDRAAEAFF | TGTGCCAGCAGCCTAATCCCAGACAGGGCTGCTGAAGCTTTCTTT
TRBJ2-3 | . | TRBV10-1 | . | CASSESRGPDTQYF | TGCGCCAGCAGTGAAAGCAGGGGCCCAGATACGCAGTATTTT
TRBJ1-6 | . | TRBV23-1 | . | CASSRGGSSYNSPLHF | TGCGCCAGCAGTCGGGGGGGAAGCTCCTATAATTCACCCCTCCACTTT
TRBJ1-4 | . | TRBV7-9 | . | CASSSLRGGEKLFF | TGTGCCAGCAGCTCGTTGAGAGGAGGTGAAAAACTGTTTTTT
TRBJ1-6 | . | TRBV28 | . | CASDSAKSPLHF | TGTGCCAGTGACAGCGCAAAGTCACCCCTCCACTTT
TRBJ1-1 | . | TRBV4-3 | . | CASRAQVVTEAFF | TGCGCCAGCAGGGCCCAGGTGGTGACTGAAGCTTTCTTT
TRBJ2-2 | . | TRBV4-1 | . | CASRASQQANTGELFF | TGCGCCAGCAGAGCGTCTCAACAGGCGAACACCGGGGAGCTGTTTTTT
TRBJ2-3 | TRBD2 | TRBV24-1 | . | CATSDTYPGREVRSHTNTQYF | TGTGCCACCAGTGATACGTACCCCGGGCGGGAGGTCCGGTCCCACACAAATACGCAGTATTTT
TRBJ2-5 | . | TRBV28 | . | CASSLSPGQETQYF | TGTGCCAGCAGTTTAAGCCCGGGGCAAGAGACCCAGTACTTC
TRBJ2-5 | TRBD1 | TRBV5-6 | . | CASSLDRGNGQETQYF | TGTGCCAGCAGCTTGGACAGGGGGAACGGGCAAGAGACCCAGTACTTC